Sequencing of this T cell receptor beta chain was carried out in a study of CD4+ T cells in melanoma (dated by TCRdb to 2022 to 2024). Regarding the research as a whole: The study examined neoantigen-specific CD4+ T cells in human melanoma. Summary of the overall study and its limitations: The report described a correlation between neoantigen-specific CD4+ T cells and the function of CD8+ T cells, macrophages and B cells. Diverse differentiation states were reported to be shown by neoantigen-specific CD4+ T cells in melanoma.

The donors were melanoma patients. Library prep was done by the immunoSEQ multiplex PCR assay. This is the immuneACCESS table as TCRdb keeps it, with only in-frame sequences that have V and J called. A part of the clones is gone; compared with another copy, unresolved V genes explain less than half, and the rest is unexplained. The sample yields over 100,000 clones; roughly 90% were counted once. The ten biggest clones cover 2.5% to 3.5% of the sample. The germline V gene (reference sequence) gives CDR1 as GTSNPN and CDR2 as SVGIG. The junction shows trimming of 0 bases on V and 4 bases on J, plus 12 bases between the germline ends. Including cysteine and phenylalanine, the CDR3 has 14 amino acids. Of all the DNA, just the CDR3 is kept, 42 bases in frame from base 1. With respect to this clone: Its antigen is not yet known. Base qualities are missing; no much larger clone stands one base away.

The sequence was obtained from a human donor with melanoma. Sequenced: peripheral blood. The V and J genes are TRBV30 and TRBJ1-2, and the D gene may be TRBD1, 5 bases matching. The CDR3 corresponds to CAWSVQGVSYGYTF. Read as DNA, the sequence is TGTGCCTGGAGTGTACAAGGGGTGTCCTATGGCTACACCTTC. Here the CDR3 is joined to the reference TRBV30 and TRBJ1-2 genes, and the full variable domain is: SQTIHQWPATLVQPVGSPLSLECTVEGTSNPNLYWYRQAAGRGLQLLFYSVGIGQISSEVPQNLSASRPQDRQFILSSKKLLLSDSGFYLCAWSVQGVSYGYTFGSGTRLTVV.